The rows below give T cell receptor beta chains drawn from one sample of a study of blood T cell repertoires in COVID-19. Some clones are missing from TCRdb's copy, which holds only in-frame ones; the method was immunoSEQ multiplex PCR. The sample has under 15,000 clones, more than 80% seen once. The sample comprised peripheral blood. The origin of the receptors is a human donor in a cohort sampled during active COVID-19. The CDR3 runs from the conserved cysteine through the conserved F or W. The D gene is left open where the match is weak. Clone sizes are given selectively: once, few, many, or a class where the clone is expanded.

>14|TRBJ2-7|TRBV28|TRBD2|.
TGTGCCAGCAGTTTGGCTAGCGGGGTAGGCGAGCAGTACTTC
CASSLASGVGEQYF
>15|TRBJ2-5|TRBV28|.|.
TGTGCCAGCAGTTTAAGGAGGGGGGGTCGGGAGACCCAGTACTTC
CASSLRRGGRETQYF
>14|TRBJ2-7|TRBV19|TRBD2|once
TGTGCCAGTAAGGGGAATAGCGGGAGTACGGAGCAGTACTTC
CASKGNSGSTEQYF
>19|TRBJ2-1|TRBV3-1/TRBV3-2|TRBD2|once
TGTGCCAGCAGCCACTTAGCGGGAGATCTCCCCCGGGGGTGGAATGAGCAGTTCTTC
CASSHLAGDLPRGWNEQFF
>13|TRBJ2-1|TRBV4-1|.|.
TGCGCCAGCAGCCAAGATTTCTTGAATGAGCAGTTCTTC
CASSQDFLNEQFF
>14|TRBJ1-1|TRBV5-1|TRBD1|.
TGCGCCAGCAGCCAGGGGACAGAAAACACTGAAGCTTTCTTT
CASSQGTENTEAFF
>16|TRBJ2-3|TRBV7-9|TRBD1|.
TGTGCCAGCAGCTACCGGGACAGGGAGGTGATAGATACGCAGTATTTT
CASSYRDREVIDTQYF
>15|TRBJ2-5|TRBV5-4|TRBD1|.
TGTGCCAGCAGCTTAGGACAGGGCGTCCCAGAGACCCAGTACTTC
CASSLGQGVPETQYF
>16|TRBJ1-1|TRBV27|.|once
TGTGCCAGCAGTCCTTTGGGTATAAACAGGGACACTGAAGCTTTCTTT
CASSPLGINRDTEAFF
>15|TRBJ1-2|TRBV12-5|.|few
TGTGCTAGTGCCCCAGGAGGGACCTCTAACTATGGCTACACCTTC
CASAPGGTSNYGYTF
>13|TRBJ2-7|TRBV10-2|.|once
TGCGCCAGCAGTGAGTACAGGACCTACGAGCAGTACTTC
CASSEYRTYEQYF
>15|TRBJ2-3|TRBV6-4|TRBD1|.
TGTGCCAGCAGTGAGGACACAGGGGGCACAGATACGCAGTATTTT
CASSEDTGGTDTQYF
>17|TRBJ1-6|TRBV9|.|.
TGTGCCAGCAGCGTAGGACAGGTCCTTGCTCCGGGTTCACCCCTCCACTTT
CASSVGQVLAPGSPLHF
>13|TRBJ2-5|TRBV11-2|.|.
TGTGCCAGCAGCTCCTCTAGCGAAGAGACCCAGTACTTC
CASSSSSEETQYF
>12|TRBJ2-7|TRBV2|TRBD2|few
TGTGCCAGCGGGGGACTACCCTACGAGCAGTACTTC
CASGGLPYEQYF
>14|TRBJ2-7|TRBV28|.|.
TGTGCCAGCAGGGATAGCGGCGGCCCCTACGAGCAGTACTTC
CASRDSGGPYEQYF
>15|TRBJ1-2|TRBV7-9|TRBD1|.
TGTGCCAGCAGCTTACTCCGGGACAGGGGGAATGGCTACACCTTC
CASSLLRDRGNGYTF
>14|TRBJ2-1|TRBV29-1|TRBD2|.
TGCAGCCACGGTCGGGGAGGGGCATACAATGAGCAGTTCTTC
CSHGRGGAYNEQFF
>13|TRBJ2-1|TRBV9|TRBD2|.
TGTGCCAGCAGCGTAGGACTAGCCACCGAGCAGTTCTTC
CASSVGLATEQFF
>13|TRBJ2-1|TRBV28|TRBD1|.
TGTGCCAGCAGTTTGCCGACAGGGGATGAGCAGTTCTTC
CASSLPTGDEQFF
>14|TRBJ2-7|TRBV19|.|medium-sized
TGTGCCAGTAGTATCGGCCAGGGAACCTACGAGCAGTACTTC
CASSIGQGTYEQYF
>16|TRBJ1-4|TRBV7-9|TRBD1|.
TGTGCCAGCAGCCCAGACAGGGAGGCGACTAATGAAAAACTGTTTTTT
CASSPDREATNEKLFF
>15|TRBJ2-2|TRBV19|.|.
TGTGCCAGTAGTATAATATCCCAGGGGTCCGGGGAGCTGTTTTTT
CASSIISQGSGELFF
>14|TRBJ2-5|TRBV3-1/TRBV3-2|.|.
TGTGCCAGCAGCGAACCTAACTACCAAGAGACCCAGTACTTC
CASSEPNYQETQYF
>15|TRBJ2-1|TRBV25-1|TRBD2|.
TGTGCCAGCAGTCCCGGGGGGAGATCCTACAATGAGCAGTTCTTC
CASSPGGRSYNEQFF
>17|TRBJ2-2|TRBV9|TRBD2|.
TGTCCCAGCCGCGCCCACGACTGGGGGGGGAACACCGGGGAGCTGTTTTTT
CPSRAHDWGGNTGELFF
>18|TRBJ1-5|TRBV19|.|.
TGTGCCAGTAGTATAGATTGGGCCCAGGCCATATGGAATCAGCCCCAGCATTTT
CASSIDWAQAIWNQPQHF
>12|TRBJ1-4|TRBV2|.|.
TGTGCCAGCAGGAGAGAGGGTGAAAAACTGTTTTTT
CASRREGEKLFF
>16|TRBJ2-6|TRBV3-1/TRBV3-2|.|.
TGTGCCAGCAGCCGCCTACAGGTTTCTGGGGCCAACGTCCTGACTTTC
CASSRLQVSGANVLTF
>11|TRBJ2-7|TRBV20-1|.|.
TGCAGTGGCAAGAGGTCAGAATTAGTGTACTTC
CSGKRSELVYF
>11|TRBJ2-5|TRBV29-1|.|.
TGCAGCGTTGTACAGGCAGAGACCCAGTACTTC
CSVVQAETQYF
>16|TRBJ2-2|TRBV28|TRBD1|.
TGTGCCAGCACTAAGGGGGGACAGGGTCGGACCGGGGAGCTGTTTTTT
CASTKGGQGRTGELFF
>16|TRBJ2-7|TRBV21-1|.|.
TGTGCCAGCAGCAAAGCGTATCATAGGGGTAGGTACGAGCAGTACTTC
CASSKAYHRGRYEQYF
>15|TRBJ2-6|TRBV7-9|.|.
TGTGCCAGCAGCTTAGCCGTCTCTGGGGCCAACGTCCTGACTTTC
CASSLAVSGANVLTF
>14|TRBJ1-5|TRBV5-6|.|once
TGTGCCAGCAGTGGTATGGGGGGGGGACAGCCCCAGCATTTT
CASSGMGGGQPQHF
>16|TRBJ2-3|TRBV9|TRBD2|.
TGTGCCAGCCGCGTCGGGGGCGGGGGGAACACAGATACGCAGTATTTT
CASRVGGGGNTDTQYF
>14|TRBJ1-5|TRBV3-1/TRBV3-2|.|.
TGTGCCAGCAGCCCCCCGGGCGGGCCTCAGCCCCAGCATTTT
CASSPPGGPQPQHF
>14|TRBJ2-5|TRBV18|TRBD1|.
TGTGCCAGCTCAAACGGACAGGGGGCAGAGACCCAGTACTTC
CASSNGQGAETQYF
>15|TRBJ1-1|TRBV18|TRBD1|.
TGTGCCAGCTCACCATCCGGGACAGGGGACACTGAAGCTTTCTTT
CASSPSGTGDTEAFF
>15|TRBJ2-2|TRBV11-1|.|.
TGTGCCAGCAGCTGGCAGGGCCCGAACACCGGGGAGCTGTTTTTT
CASSWQGPNTGELFF
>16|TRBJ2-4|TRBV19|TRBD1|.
TGTGCCAGTAGTCCGGGACAGGGGATAGCCAAAAACATTCAGTACTTC
CASSPGQGIAKNIQYF
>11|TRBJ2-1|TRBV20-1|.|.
TGCAGTGCTAGAGATGGACGGGGGCAGTTCTTC
CSARDGRGQFF
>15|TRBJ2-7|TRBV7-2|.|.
TGTGCCAGCAGCTTCTCTATTTACTTCTCCTACGAGCAGTACTTC
CASSFSIYFSYEQYF
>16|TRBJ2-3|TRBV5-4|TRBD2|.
TGTGCCAGCAGCTTGGCGGGACTAGCGGGAACAGATACGCAGTATTTT
CASSLAGLAGTDTQYF
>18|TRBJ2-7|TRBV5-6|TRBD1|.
TGTGCCAGCAGCGCGACCTACTCCGGGACAGGGGGCGCCCGGGAGCAGTACTTC
CASSATYSGTGGAREQYF
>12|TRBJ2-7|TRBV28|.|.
TGTGCCAGCAGTTCCCTCACCCTAGGACACGTCTTC
CASSSLTLGHVF
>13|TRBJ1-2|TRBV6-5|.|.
TGTGCCAGCGGAAACGGAGTGGGCTATGGCTACACCTTC
CASGNGVGYGYTF
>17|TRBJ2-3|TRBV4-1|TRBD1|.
TGCGCCAGCAGCCGAGCGAGCGGGACAGGGTCGACAGATACGCAGTATTTT
CASSRASGTGSTDTQYF
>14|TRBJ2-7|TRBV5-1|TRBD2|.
TGCGCCAGCAGCTCCGGGACTAATGTCTACGAGCAGTACTTC
CASSSGTNVYEQYF
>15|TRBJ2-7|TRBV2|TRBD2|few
TGTGCCAGCAGCGTAGCGGGAGGGAGCTCCTACGAGCAGTACTTC
CASSVAGGSSYEQYF
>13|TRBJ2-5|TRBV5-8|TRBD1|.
TGTGCCAGCGTCACCAGGGGGCGGGAGACCCAGTACTTC
CASVTRGRETQYF
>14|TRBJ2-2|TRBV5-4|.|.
TGTGCCAGCAGCTTTAACAGCAACACCGGGGAGCTGTTTTTT
CASSFNSNTGELFF
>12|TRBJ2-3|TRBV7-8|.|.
TGTGCCAGCAGCCCGTATACAGATACGCAGTATTTT
CASSPYTDTQYF
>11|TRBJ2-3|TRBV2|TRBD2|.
TGTGCGCAGGGAGGGACAGATACGCAGTATTTT
CAQGGTDTQYF
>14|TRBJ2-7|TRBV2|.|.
TGTGCCAGCAGTGTCCGCCGGGATACCTACGAGCAGTACTTC
CASSVRRDTYEQYF